These 27 T cell receptor beta chains came from one sample sequenced in a study of blood T cells in healthy people across ages. A sample-barcoded 5' primer and a J-beta primer mix were used in a second PCR of about 6 to 11 cycles. TCRdb re-derived calls from the 5' RACE reads in MiXCR, one entry per CDR3 protein. The table includes some 1.5 million distinct CDR3 sequences, 28% detected once. The source material was blood. Every receptor here comes from a woman younger than 45 in good health.

Many counts were recorded for this clonotype. The chain is built from TRBV20-1 and TRBJ2-5, with 14 nucleotides matching TRBD2. Per the germline V gene, CDR1 is DFQATT and CDR2 is SNEGSKA (reference sequence). The CDR3 runs 16 residues. V was pared by 6 bases and J by 5 bases, with 11 bases of the junction left unmatched. The CDR3 reads CSAPGTSGSPRETQYF. The CDR3 DNA reads as TGCAGTGCCCCGGGGACTAGCGGGAGCCCTCGGGAGACCCAGTACTTC.

This chain joins TRBV29-1 and TRBJ2-1; possibly TRBD1 or TRBD2 for D (5 bases each). The V and J ends lost 1 base and 9 bases respectively, with 16 bases between them. CDR3 length equals 14 residues. Germline V gene data show CDR1 as SQVTM and CDR2 as ANQGSEA. The CDR3 DNA sequence: TGCAGCGTTGAAGTCGGGGCCTATCTCGGTGAGCAGTTCTTC. Its protein product is CSVEVGAYLGEQFF.

V usage is TRBV12-3 or TRBV12-4 and J usage is TRBJ2-1, with 9 nucleotides matching TRBD2. With 10 bases clipped from V and 4 bases from J, the junction kept 11 bases outside the gene matches. The CDR3 sequence is 15 residues long. CDR3 protein: CAISRAGGGYNEQFF. CDR3 coding DNA: TGTGCCATCAGCCGAGCGGGGGGTGGTTACAATGAGCAGTTCTTC.

J is TRBJ2-3 and V is TRBV20-1; possibly TRBD1 for D (5 bases). Trimming left V 8 bases short and J 7 bases short, with 22 bases between. Germline assignment: CDR1 DFQATT and CDR2 SNEGSKA (reference sequence). The CDR3 totals 14 residues. The CDR3 region is CSPSIPQAPYTQYF. The CDR3 coding sequence is TGCAGTCCTTCCATCCCACAGGCCCCCTATACGCAGTATTTT.

A word on this clonotype: The conserved final phenylalanine or tryptophan is absent from the CDR3, which likely points to a read error. V is TRBV5-1 and J is TRBJ1-1, with 7 nucleotides matching TRBD1. Germline V gene lookup returns CDR1 SGHRS and CDR2 YFSETQ. The CDR3 sequence is 15 residues long. The V segment lost 7 bases and the J segment 0 bases; nucleotides outside the gene matches: 9. CDR3 sequence: CASQGGFEMNTEAFI. Written as DNA, the CDR3 is TGCGCCAGCCAAGGGGGCTTCGAAATGAACACTGAAGCTTTCATT.

Here the CDR3 reads CASSYPTGSDAEAFF. The CDR3 DNA follows: TGTGCCAGCAGTTACCCGACAGGGAGTGATGCTGAAGCTTTCTTT. The chain couples TRBV6-6 to TRBJ1-1; TRBD1 matches at 7 bases. V shed 2 bases and J 6 bases; nucleotides not matched to a gene: 9. This CDR3 region has 15 residues. From germline, CDR1 is MNHNY and CDR2 SVGAGI (reference sequence).

As regards this clonotype: A much larger clone differs from this one at a single base, so this may be a read error. The chain couples TRBV28 to TRBJ1-2; D unclear. V dropped 5 bases and J dropped 1 base, with 5 bases sitting between them. CDR1 and CDR2 (germline): MDHEN, SYDVKM. The CDR3 is 12 amino acids. The CDR3 loop reads CASSALNYGYTF. CDR3 nucleotide sequence: TGTGCCAGCAGTGCCCTTAACTATGGCTACACCTTC.

The sample holds many counts of this clonotype. The chain uses TRBV20-1 and TRBJ2-5; no clear D. Germline CDR1 is DFQATT and CDR2 is SNEGSKA (reference sequence). Trimming left V 6 bases short and J 0 bases short, with 8 bases between. This CDR3 spans 12 amino acids. The CDR3 nucleotides read TGCAGTGCCATTGACTACCAAGAGACCCAGTACTTC. Protein product: CSAIDYQETQYF.

This chain connects TRBV2 to TRBJ2-5; D is tentatively TRBD1 or TRBD2 (5 bases each). This CDR3 is built from 14 residues. Germline loops: CDR1 SNHLY, CDR2 FYNNEI. The V and J ends lost 3 bases and 3 bases respectively, with 11 bases between them. The CDR3 protein is CASSDGDGEETQYF. CDR3 sequence (DNA): TGTGCCAGCAGTGATGGGGACGGGGAAGAGACCCAGTACTTC.

Notes on this clonotype: One end of the junction fails to match germline, which may point to a read error. The V gene is TRBV10-3, the J gene TRBJ1-1; 9 bases line up with TRBD1. The CDR3 is 14 amino acids. The germline CDR1 and CDR2 sequences are ENHRY and SYGVKD. The CDR3 DNA is TGTGTCATCAGTCTCCCGGGACAGGGCACTGAAGCTTTCTTT. Translating gives CVISLPGQGTEAFF.

A remark on this clonotype: A much larger clonotype is one base distant, so this may be a read error. The chain combines TRBV29-1 with TRBJ2-7, with TRBD1 as a possible D gene (6 bases). Germline V gene sequence: CDR1 SQVTM, CDR2 ANQGSEA. CDR3 length equals 17 residues. The CDR3 coding sequence is TGCAGCGTTGAAGTTCGGCCAGGGGTGTTTAGCTCCCACGAGCAGTACTTC. It codes for CSVEVRPGVFSSHEQYF.

This clonotype was seen many times. V usage is TRBV20-1 and J usage is TRBJ2-1; D is perhaps TRBD2 (5 bases). Germline CDR1 DFQATT, CDR2 SNEGSKA (reference sequence). V was clipped by 7 bases and J by 3 bases, with 10 bases between them. The CDR3 loop spans 12 amino acids. CDR3 amino acids: CSEAGLYNEQFF. Written as DNA, the CDR3 is TGCAGTGAGGCTGGACTCTACAATGAGCAGTTCTTC.

Only a few counts were recorded for this clonotype. The chain is built from TRBV12-3 or TRBV12-4 and TRBJ1-2; D perhaps matches TRBD1 (6 bases). CDR3 length equals 16 residues. The V end was cut by 4 bases, the J end by 4 bases, with 19 bases between. The DNA of the CDR3 is TGTGCCAGCAGTTGGACGACACAGGGCACCCCCTATGGCTACACCTTC. Its translation: CASSWTTQGTPYGYTF.

This clonotype was counted a single time. J is TRBJ2-5 and V is TRBV3-1; TRBD1 matches at 8 bases. The DNA matches TRBJ2-7 better at its end, which makes the J call doubtful. The CDR3 length is 14 residues. Germline CDR1 LGHDT, CDR2 YNNKEL (reference sequence). CDR3: CASSLTGGLDEQYF. DNA of the CDR3: TGTGCCAGCAGCCTTACAGGGGGTCTGGACGAGCAGTACTTC.

The V gene is TRBV2, the J gene TRBJ1-5; a possible D gene is TRBD1 (5 bases). Germline CDR1 SNHLY, CDR2 FYNNEI. V gave up 4 bases and J gave up 7 bases, with 14 bases separating them. The CDR3 length is 14 residues. The CDR3 is CASSGEGQGQPQHF. The CDR3 nucleotides read TGTGCCAGCAGTGGAGAGGGGCAAGGGCAGCCCCAGCATTTT.

This clonotype was counted between two and nine times. The V and J genes are TRBV12-3 or TRBV12-4 and TRBJ1-4; 10 bases match TRBD1. The CDR3 has 15 amino acids. The V segment lost 5 bases and the J segment 7 bases; nucleotides outside the gene matches: 7. The CDR3 DNA is TGTGCCAGCAGTCCGCTGACAGGGGGCGGTGAAAAACTGTTTTTT. Translating it yields CASSPLTGGGEKLFF.

There are many counts of this clonotype. The rearrangement links TRBV28 to TRBJ2-1; 10 nucleotides agree with TRBD2. V lost 2 bases and J lost 8; bases outside the gene matches: 9. The CDR3 length is 16 residues. The V gene's germline CDR1 is MDHEN and CDR2 SYDVKM. The CDR3 loop reads CASSLIGGLATHEQFF. In DNA form, the CDR3 reads TGTGCCAGCAGTTTAATAGGGGGACTAGCGACCCATGAGCAGTTCTTC. The full variable domain, in which reference TRBV28 and TRBJ2-1 provide the parts outside the CDR3, is DVKVTQSSRYLVKRTGEKVFLECVQDMDHENMFWYRQDPGLGLRLIYFSYDVKMKEKGDIPEGYSVSREKKERFSLILESASTNQTSMYLCASSLIGGLATHEQFFGPGTRLTVL.

This clonotype was counted ten times or more. The chain uses TRBV20-1 and TRBJ2-5; 7 nucleotides line up with TRBD1. This CDR3 comprises 13 residues. In germline, CDR1 is DFQATT, CDR2 SNEGSKA (reference sequence). V was pared by 1 base and J by 5 bases, with 4 bases of the junction left unmatched. CDR3 nucleotides: TGCAGTGCTAGAGGACAGGGTGTCGAGACCCAGTACTTC. Translation: CSARGQGVETQYF.

Details on this clonotype: A much larger clone lies one base from this, so it may be a read error. The chain couples TRBV12-5 to TRBJ2-1; D possibly matches TRBD1 or TRBD2 (5 bases each). The CDR3 is 12 residues long. The V end was cut by 9 bases, the J end by 8 bases, with 14 bases between. From germline, CDR1 is LGHNT and CDR2 FRNRAP. CDR3 DNA: TGTGCTAGGGGTCTGAGAGGGGATGAGCAGTTCTTC. Encoded protein: CARGLRGDEQFF.

This clonotype was detected only a few times. This chain uses TRBV11-3 with TRBJ2-1; D is possibly TRBD2 (7 bases). The CDR3 covers 15 residues. Germline V gene sequence: CDR1 SGHNT, CDR2 YENEEA. Trimming left V 7 bases short and J 5 bases short, with 18 bases between. CDR3 in DNA: TGTGCCAGCACCGAGGGAGGGACATCGGACAATGAGCAGTTCTTC. It yields the protein CASTEGGTSDNEQFF.

As DNA, the CDR3 is TGTGCTAGTGGCCCTCCTACGGCCGCGAGGACAGATACGCAGTATTTT. It encodes CASGPPTAARTDTQYF. The chain combines TRBV12-5 with TRBJ2-3; D gene unclear. From germline, CDR1 is LGHNT and CDR2 FRNRAP. V lost 6 bases and J lost 3, with 19 bases in between. The CDR3 loop spans 16 amino acids.

The chain employs TRBV30 and TRBJ2-1; 7 positions agree with TRBD1. Germline V gene sequence: CDR1 GTSNPN, CDR2 SVGIG (reference sequence). CDR3 size: 18 residues. The trim removed 6 bases at V and 9 bases at J, leaving 26 bases unmatched. The CDR3 DNA follows: TGTGCCTGCCCCTCCGGGACAGAGGTAAGGGCGGCGGTCGGTGAGCAGTTCTTC. Protein product: CACPSGTEVRAAVGEQFF. The full variable domain, its missing parts supplied by reference TRBV30 and TRBJ2-1, is SQTIHQWPATLVQPVGSPLSLECTVEGTSNPNLYWYRQAAGRGLQLLFYSVGIGQISSEVPQNLSASRPQDRQFILSSKKLLLSDSGFYLCACPSGTEVRAAVGEQFFGPGTRLTVL.

Note on this clonotype: A read error is possible here, since a much larger clone lies one base away. J is TRBJ2-5 and V is TRBV29-1; a possible D gene is TRBD2 (5 bases). The V gene's germline CDR1 is SQVTM and CDR2 ANQGSEA. This CDR3 spans 13 amino acids. The CDR3 is CSARHTSGEAQYF. The DNA of the CDR3 is TGCAGCGCTCGTCATACCAGCGGAGAGGCCCAGTACTTC.

This clonotype was seen many times. In DNA, the CDR3 is TGCAGCGCTAGACTAGCGGCCTACAATGAGCAGTTCTTC. Translation gives CSARLAAYNEQFF. This chain connects TRBV29-1 to TRBJ2-1, with 9 bases identical to TRBD2. Germline trimming cut 7 bases from V and 2 bases from J; bases unmatched to any gene: 3. Germline CDR1 reads SQVTM; CDR2 reads ANQGSEA. The CDR3 is 13 residues long.

In regard to this clonotype: A much more abundant neighbour one base away suggests this may be a read error. CDR3 in amino acids: CASNLANGETQYF. In DNA, the CDR3 is TGCGCCAGCAACCTAGCAAACGGGGAGACCCAGTACTTC. The rearrangement uses TRBV5-1 and TRBJ2-5, with D tentatively TRBD2 (5 bases). Germline V gene sequence: CDR1 SGHRS, CDR2 YFSETQ. Trimming shortened V by 6 bases and J by 5 bases, and 14 bases separated the two germline ends. This CDR3 has 13 amino acids.

Details on this clonotype: Just one base apart from a much larger clone, this may be a read error. J is TRBJ2-1 and V is TRBV3-1; D possibly corresponds to TRBD2 (5 bases). The J call may be incorrect, as the DNA end agrees better with TRBJ2-7. Germline V lookup: CDR1 LGHDT, CDR2 YNNKEL (reference sequence). The CDR3 is made up of 15 amino acids. DNA of the CDR3: TGTGCCAGCAGCCAAGGGGCTAGCTCCTACAATGAGCAGTACTTC. Protein product: CASSQGASSYNEQYF.

The gene calls are TRBV2 and TRBJ1-5; no clear D gene. The CDR3 length is 13 residues. V was trimmed by 6 bases and J by 6 bases, leaving 12 bases between them. The germline CDR1 and CDR2 sequences are SNHLY and FYNNEI. This chain's CDR3 is CASREKSVQPQHF. In DNA, the CDR3 is TGTGCCAGCAGGGAGAAGAGTGTTCAGCCCCAGCATTTT.